Listed here is a single TCR beta chain. The sample is drawn from a study of T cells in Graves' hyperthyroidism and ophthalmopathy. V dropped 6 bases and J dropped 6; count of bases not matched to a gene: 7. Germline V gene data show CDR1 as MGHDK and CDR2 as SYGVNS. This CDR3 is 14 amino acids long. Authors of the study amplified TCR beta CDR3 regions from RNA transcripts. A first-round RT-PCR of the TCR CDR3 used the HTBI primer set. MiXCR, applied by TCRdb to the multiplex PCR reads, yields one record per CDR3 protein. The sample lists 660,000 or so distinct CDR3 sequences, nearly 45% seen once, with about 7% in the top ten.

The sequencing input was peripheral blood or thyroid tissue (not recorded which). This receptor was obtained from an adult man with Graves' disease, either hyperthyroidism or ophthalmopathy (not recorded which). The genes are TRBV25-1 and TRBJ2-7, with 11 bases fitting TRBD1. CDR3 region: CASSHGQGASEQYF. The CDR3 DNA reads TGTGCCAGCAGCCACGGACAGGGGGCGTCCGAGCAGTACTTC.